This T cell receptor beta chain was sequenced in a study of shared clonotypes between healthy human individuals. Overall study: Each donor contributed plates that comprised three CD4 naive, three CD4 memory, two CD8 naive and one CD8 memory.

Only in-frame clones appear in the TCRdb table, and some are missing; sequencing was by immunoSEQ multiplex PCR. The sample comprises about 1 million clones, around 75% of which are singletons, and around 1.5% rests with the top ten. Germline-derived CDR1 and CDR2 are MNHNS and SASEGT. The CDR3 has 13 amino acids. V was trimmed by 4 bases and J by 6 bases, leaving 7 bases between them. Regarding the study as a whole: Naive subsets, compared against memory subsets, generally had larger estimated richness values.

A note on this clone: Its antigen remains unidentified.

The sequence was obtained from a man aged 18 to 30 in good health. Sequencing input: memory CD4+ T cells sorted from blood. Subset of the sample: CD45RA-negative fraction. The chain carries TRBV6-1 and TRBJ1-6, with a tentative D call TRBD1 (5 bases). CDR3 loop: CASSGGGNSPLHF. As DNA, the CDR3 is TGTGCCAGCAGTGGGGGGGGTAATTCACCCCTCCACTTT.